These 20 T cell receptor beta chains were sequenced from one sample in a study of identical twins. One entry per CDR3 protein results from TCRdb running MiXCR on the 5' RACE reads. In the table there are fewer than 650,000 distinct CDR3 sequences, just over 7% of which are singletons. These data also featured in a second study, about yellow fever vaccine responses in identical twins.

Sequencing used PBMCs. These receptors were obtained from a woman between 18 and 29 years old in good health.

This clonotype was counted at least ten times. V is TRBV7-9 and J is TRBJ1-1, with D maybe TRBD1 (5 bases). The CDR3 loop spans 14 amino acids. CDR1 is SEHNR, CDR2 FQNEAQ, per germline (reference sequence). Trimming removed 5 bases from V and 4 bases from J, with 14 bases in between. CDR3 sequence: CASSPVGVGTEAFF. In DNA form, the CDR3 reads TGTGCCAGCAGCCCCGTGGGGGTGGGCACTGAAGCTTTCTTT.

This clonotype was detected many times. The DNA for the CDR3 is TGTGCTAGTGGGCGGGGGTTCTACGAGCAGTACTTC. It is translated as CASGRGFYEQYF. This chain joins TRBV12-5 and TRBJ2-7; 7 bases match TRBD2. With V trimmed by 6 bases and J by 3 bases, 2 bases remained unmatched. Germline lookup yields CDR1 LGHNT and CDR2 FRNRAP. The CDR3 has 12 amino acids.

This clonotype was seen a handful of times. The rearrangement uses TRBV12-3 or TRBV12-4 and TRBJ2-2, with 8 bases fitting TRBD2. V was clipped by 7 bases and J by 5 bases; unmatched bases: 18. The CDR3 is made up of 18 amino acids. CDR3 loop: CASKFIRVGLGATGELFF. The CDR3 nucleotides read TGTGCCAGCAAGTTTATCAGAGTGGGACTAGGGGCGACCGGGGAGCTGTTTTTT.

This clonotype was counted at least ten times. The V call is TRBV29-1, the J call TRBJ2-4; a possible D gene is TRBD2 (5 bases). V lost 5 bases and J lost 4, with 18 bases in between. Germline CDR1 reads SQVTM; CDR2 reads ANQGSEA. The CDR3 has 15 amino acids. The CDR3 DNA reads TGCAGCGTTAATAATCAGGACGGGAAAAAAAACATTCAGTACTTC. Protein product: CSVNNQDGKKNIQYF.

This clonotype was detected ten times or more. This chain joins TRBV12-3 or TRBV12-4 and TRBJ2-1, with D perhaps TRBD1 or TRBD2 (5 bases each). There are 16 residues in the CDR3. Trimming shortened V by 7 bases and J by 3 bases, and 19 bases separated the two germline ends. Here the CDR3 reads CASTTSGLHFYNEQFF. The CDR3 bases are TGTGCCAGCACAACGTCGGGGCTCCACTTCTACAATGAGCAGTTCTTC.

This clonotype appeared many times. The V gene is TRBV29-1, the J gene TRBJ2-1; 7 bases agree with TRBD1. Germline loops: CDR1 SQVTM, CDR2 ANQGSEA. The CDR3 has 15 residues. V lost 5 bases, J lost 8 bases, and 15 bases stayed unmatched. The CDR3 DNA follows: TGCAGCGTTCCAAAGACAGGGAAGAATAGAGATGAGCAGTTCTTC. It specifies CSVPKTGKNRDEQFF.

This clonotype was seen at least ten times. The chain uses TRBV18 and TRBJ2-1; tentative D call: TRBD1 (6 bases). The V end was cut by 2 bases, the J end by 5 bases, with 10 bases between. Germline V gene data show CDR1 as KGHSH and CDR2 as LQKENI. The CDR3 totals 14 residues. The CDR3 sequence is CASSPFDRHNEQFF. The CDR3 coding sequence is TGTGCCAGCTCACCATTCGACAGGCACAATGAGCAGTTCTTC. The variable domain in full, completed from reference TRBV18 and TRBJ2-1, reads NAGVMQNPRHLVRRRGQEARLRCSPMKGHSHVYWYRQLPEEGLKFMVYLQKENIIDESGMPKERFSAEFPKEGPSILRIQQVVRGDSAAYFCASSPFDRHNEQFFGPGTRLTVL.

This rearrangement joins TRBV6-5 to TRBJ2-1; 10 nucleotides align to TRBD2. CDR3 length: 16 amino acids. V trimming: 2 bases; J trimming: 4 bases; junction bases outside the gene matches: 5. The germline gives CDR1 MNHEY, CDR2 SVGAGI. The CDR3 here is CASSYKAGGSYNEQFF. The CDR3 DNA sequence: TGTGCCAGCAGTTACAAAGCGGGAGGGTCGTACAATGAGCAGTTCTTC.

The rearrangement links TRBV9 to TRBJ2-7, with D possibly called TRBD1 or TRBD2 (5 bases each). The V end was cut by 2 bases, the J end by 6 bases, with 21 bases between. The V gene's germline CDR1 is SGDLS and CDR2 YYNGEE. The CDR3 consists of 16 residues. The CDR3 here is CASSVTAKVEGSEQYF. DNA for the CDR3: TGTGCCAGCAGCGTCACCGCCAAGGTTGAGGGGTCCGAGCAGTACTTC.

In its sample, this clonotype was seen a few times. The CDR3, as DNA: TGCAGTGCTAGTAGGGCAGATAGCAATCAGCCCCAGCATTTT. Residues: CSASRADSNQPQHF. The gene calls are TRBV20-1 and TRBJ1-5, with D unclear. CDR3 length: 14 residues. The germline CDR1 and CDR2 sequences are DFQATT and SNEGSKA (reference sequence). Trimming took 3 bases from V and 0 from J, leaving 9 bases between them.

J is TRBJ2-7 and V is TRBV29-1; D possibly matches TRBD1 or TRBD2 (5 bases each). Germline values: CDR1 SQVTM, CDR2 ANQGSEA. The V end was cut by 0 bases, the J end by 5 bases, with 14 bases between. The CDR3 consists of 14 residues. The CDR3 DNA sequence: TGCAGCGTTGAAGAGGGGGTAGGGCTGAACGAGCAGTACTTC. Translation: CSVEEGVGLNEQYF.

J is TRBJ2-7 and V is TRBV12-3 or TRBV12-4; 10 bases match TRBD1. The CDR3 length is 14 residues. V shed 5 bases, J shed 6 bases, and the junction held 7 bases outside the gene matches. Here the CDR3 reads CASSPGTGESEQYF. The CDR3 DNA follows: TGTGCCAGCAGTCCCGGGACAGGGGAATCCGAGCAGTACTTC.

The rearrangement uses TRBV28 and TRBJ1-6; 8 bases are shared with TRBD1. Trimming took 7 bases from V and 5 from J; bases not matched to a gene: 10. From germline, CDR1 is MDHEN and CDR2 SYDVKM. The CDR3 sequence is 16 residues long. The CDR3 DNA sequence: TGTGCCAGCAATACTCGGACAGGGTGGAATAATTCACCCCTCCACTTT. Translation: CASNTRTGWNNSPLHF.

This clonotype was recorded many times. The CDR3 reads CSANPGLVLAQYF. The CDR3 DNA follows: TGCAGTGCTAACCCGGGACTAGTCTTGGCCCAGTACTTC. The V call is TRBV20-1, the J call TRBJ2-5, with 8 bases matching TRBD2. V was pared by 4 bases and J by 9 bases, with 10 bases of the junction left unmatched. The CDR3 is 13 amino acids. Germline CDR1 reads DFQATT; CDR2 reads SNEGSKA (reference sequence).

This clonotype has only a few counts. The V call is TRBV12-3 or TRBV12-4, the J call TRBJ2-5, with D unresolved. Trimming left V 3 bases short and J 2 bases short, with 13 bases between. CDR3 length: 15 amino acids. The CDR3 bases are TGTGCCAGCAGTTTTTCAGTGGCCCAGCAAGAGACCCAGTACTTC. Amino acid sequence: CASSFSVAQQETQYF.

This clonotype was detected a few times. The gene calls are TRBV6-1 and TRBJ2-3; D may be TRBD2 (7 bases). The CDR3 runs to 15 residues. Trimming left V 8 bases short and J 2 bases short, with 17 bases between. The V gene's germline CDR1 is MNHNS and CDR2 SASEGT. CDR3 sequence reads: CASAGVEGVTDTQYF. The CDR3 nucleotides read TGTGCCAGCGCGGGGGTGGAGGGGGTCACAGATACGCAGTATTTT.

The CDR3 coding sequence is TGCGCCAGCAGCCAAGATAGGGGTTGGGGTCAGTACTTC. This gives the protein CASSQDRGWGQYF. The genes are TRBV4-1 and TRBJ2-7; D perhaps matches TRBD1 (5 bases). The germline gives CDR1 MGHRA, CDR2 YSYEKL. V lost 0 bases and J 10 bases, leaving 13 bases between the germline ends. There are 13 residues in the CDR3.

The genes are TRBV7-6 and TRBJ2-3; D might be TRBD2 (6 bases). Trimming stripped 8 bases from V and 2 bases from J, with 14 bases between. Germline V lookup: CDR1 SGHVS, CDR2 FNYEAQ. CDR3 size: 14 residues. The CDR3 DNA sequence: TGTGCCAGCCACTCAAGCGGGTCCACAGATACGCAGTATTTT. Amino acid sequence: CASHSSGSTDTQYF.

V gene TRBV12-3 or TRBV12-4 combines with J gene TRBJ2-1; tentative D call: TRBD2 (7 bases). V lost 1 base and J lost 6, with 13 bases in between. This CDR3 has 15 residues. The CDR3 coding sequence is TGTGCCAGCAGTTTAGGCGGGGGCGGCCGCAATGAGCAGTTCTTC. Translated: CASSLGGGGRNEQFF.

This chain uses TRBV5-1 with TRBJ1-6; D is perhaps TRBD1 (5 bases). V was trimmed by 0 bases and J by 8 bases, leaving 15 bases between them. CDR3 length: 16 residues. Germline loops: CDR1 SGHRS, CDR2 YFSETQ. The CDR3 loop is CASSLAGAGRDSPLHF. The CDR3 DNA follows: TGCGCCAGCAGCTTGGCCGGGGCAGGGCGAGATTCACCCCTCCACTTT.